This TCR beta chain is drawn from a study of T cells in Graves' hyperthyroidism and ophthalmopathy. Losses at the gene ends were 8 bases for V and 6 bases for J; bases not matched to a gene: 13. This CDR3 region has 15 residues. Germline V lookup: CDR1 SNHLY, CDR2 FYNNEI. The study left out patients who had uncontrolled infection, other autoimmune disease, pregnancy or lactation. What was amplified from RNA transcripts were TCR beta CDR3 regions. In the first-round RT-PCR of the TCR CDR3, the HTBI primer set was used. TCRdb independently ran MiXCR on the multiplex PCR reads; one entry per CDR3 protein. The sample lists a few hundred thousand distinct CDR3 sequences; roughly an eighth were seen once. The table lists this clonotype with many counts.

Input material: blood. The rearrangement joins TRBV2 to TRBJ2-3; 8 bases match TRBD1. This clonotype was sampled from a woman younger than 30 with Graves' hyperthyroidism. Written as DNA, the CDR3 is TGTGCCAGCGAATCCGGGACAGGACCTCAGGATACGCAGTATTTT. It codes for CASESGTGPQDTQYF.